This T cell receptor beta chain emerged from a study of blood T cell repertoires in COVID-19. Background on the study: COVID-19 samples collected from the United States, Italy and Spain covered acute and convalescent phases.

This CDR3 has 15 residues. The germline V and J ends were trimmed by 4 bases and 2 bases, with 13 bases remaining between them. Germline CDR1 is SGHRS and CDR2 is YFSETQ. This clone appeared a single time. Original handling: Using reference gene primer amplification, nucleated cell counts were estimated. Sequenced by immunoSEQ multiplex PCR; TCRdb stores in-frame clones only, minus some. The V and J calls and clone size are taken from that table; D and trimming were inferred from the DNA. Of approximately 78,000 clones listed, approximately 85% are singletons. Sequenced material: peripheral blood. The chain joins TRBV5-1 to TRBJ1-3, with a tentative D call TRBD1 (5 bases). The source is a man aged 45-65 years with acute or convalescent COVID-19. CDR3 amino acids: CASSIQTAPGNTIYF. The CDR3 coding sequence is TGCGCCAGCAGCATTCAGACAGCTCCTGGAAACACCATATATTTT.